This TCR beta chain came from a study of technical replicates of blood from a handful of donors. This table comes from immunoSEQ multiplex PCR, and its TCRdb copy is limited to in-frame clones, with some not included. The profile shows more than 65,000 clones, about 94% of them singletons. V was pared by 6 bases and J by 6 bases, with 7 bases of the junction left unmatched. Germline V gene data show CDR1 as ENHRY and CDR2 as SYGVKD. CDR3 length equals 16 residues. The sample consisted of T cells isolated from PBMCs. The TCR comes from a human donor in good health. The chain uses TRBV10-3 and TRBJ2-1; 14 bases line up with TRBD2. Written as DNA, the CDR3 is TGTGCCATCAGCGCCAGACTAGCGGGAGGGGGCAATGAGCAGTTCTTC. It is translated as CAISARLAGGGNEQFF.